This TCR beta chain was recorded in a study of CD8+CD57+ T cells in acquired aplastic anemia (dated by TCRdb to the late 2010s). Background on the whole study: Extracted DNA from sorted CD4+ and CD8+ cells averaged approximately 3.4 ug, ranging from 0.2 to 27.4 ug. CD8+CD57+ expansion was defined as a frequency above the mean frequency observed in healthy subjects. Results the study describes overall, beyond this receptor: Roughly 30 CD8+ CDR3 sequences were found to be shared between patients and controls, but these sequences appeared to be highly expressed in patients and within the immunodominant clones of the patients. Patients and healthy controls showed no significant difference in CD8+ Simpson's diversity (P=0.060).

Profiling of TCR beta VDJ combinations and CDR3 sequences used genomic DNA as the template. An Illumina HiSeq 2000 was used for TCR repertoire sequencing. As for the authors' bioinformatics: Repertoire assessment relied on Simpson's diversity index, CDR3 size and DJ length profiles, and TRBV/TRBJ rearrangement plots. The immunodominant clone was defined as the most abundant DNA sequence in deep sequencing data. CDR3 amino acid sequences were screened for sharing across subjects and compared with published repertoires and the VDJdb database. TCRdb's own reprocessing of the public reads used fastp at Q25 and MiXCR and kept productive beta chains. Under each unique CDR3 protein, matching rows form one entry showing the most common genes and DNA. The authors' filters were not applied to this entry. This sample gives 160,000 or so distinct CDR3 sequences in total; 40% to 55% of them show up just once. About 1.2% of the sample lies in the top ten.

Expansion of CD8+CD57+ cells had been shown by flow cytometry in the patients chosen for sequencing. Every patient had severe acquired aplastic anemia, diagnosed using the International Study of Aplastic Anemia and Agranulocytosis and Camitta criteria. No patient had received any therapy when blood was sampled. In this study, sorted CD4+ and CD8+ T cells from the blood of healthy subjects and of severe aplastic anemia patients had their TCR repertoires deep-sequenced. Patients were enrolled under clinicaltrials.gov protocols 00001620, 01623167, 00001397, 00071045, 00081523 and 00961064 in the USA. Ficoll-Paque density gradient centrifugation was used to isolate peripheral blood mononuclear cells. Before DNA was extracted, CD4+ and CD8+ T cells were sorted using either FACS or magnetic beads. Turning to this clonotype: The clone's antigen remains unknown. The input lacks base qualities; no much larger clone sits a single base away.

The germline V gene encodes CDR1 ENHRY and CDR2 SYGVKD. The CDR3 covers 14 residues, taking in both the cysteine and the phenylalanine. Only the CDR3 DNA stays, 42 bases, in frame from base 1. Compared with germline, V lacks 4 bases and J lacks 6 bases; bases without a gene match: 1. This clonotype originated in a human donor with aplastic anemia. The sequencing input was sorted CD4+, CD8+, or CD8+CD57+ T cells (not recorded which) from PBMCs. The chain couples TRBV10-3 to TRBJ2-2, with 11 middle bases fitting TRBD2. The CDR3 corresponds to CAISGLAGSGELFF. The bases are TGTGCCATCAGTGGACTAGCGGGGTCCGGGGAGCTGTTTTTT.